A selection of T cell receptor beta chains follows, all from one sample in a study of Ad26.COV2.S vaccination and SARS-CoV-2 variants. Measured with immunoSEQ multiplex PCR; TCRdb has only the in-frame clones, and not every one. Of roughly 700,000 clones listed, roughly nine tenths are singletons. Material: peripheral blood, obtained in a trial of Ad26.COV2.S vaccine versus placebo. The receptors were gathered from a person aged 18-65 years who received the Ad26.COV2.S COVID-19 vaccine or a placebo. Each CDR3 is given with its conserved first and last residue. The D gene is left open where the match is weak. Some rows mark clone size as missing; the rest say once, few, many or name a class of expanded clone.

- TRBJ2-5 TRBD2 TRBV5-1 CASSRTRGKQETQYF TGCGCCAGCAGCCGGACTAGGGGAAAACAAGAGACCCAGTACTTC
- TRBJ1-6 TRBD1 TRBV2 CASKGQGGNSPLHF TGTGCCAGCAAGGGACAGGGCGGGAATTCACCCCTCCACTTT
- TRBJ2-1 TRBD2 TRBV5-1 CASSFSGDSYNEQFF TGCGCCAGCAGCTTTAGCGGGGACTCCTACAATGAGCAGTTCTTC
- TRBJ1-5 - TRBV6-4 CASSPDIANQPQHF TGTGCCAGCAGTCCAGACATTGCCAATCAGCCCCAGCATTTT
- TRBJ1-5 - TRBV2 CASSDRGNQPQHF TGTGCCAGCAGTGACAGGGGCAATCAGCCCCAGCATTTT
- TRBJ1-2 - TRBV2 CASRRDGVANYGYTF TGTGCCAGCAGGAGGGATGGGGTGGCAAACTATGGCTACACCTTC
- TRBJ1-2 TRBD1 TRBV30 CAWDTGGDYGYTF TGTGCCTGGGATACAGGGGGCGACTATGGCTACACCTTC
- TRBJ2-7 - TRBV3-1/TRBV3-2 CASSARTAGPYEQYF TGTGCCAGCAGCGCCCGGACTGCTGGGCCCTACGAGCAGTACTTC
- TRBJ1-1 - TRBV6-2/TRBV6-3 CASSQRGHRNTEAFF TGTGCCAGCAGCCAAAGGGGACATAGGAACACTGAAGCTTTCTTT
- TRBJ1-2 - TRBV3-1/TRBV3-2 CASSQEFYGYTF TGTGCCAGCAGCCAAGAGTTCTATGGCTACACCTTC
few TRBJ1-2 - TRBV2 CASSEGDYGYTF TGTGCCAGCAGTGAAGGGGACTATGGCTACACCTTC
- TRBJ2-7 TRBD2 TRBV11-2 CASRHSSGGHEQYF TGTGCCAGCAGACACTCTAGCGGGGGCCACGAGCAGTACTTC
- TRBJ2-3 TRBD2 TRBV14 CASSLVGLAGGYF TGTGCCAGCAGCCTCGTGGGGCTAGCGGGAGGGTATTTT
- TRBJ1-3 - TRBV10-3 CAISLSGNTIYF TGTGCCATCAGTTTATCTGGAAACACCATATATTTT
- TRBJ2-3 TRBD2 TRBV7-2 CASSSITLAGGSTDTQYF TGTGCCAGCAGCTCAATCACACTAGCGGGGGGAAGCACAGATACGCAGTATTTT
- TRBJ2-5 - TRBV9 CASSQQNNQETQYF TGTGCCAGCAGCCAACAGAACAACCAAGAGACCCAGTACTTC
- TRBJ2-2 - TRBV29-1 CSVVRDVLGTGELFF TGCAGCGTTGTAAGGGACGTCCTGGGGACCGGGGAGCTGTTTTTT
- TRBJ2-6 - TRBV25-1 CASSAGSGANVLTF TGTGCCAGCAGTGCAGGTTCTGGGGCCAACGTCCTGACTTTC
- TRBJ2-1 - TRBV11-2 CASSVDAGSSYNEQFF TGTGCCAGCAGCGTCGACGCGGGGAGCTCCTACAATGAGCAGTTCTTC
- TRBJ2-5 - TRBV19 CASSNRRGETQYF TGTGCCAGTAGCAACCGGAGAGGAGAGACCCAGTACTTC
- TRBJ1-2 - TRBV24-1 CATSERENYGYTF TGTGCCACCAGTGAAAGGGAAAACTATGGCTACACCTTC
- TRBJ2-5 TRBD1 TRBV5-6 CASSLIGTGETQYF TGTGCCAGCAGCTTGATTGGGACAGGGGAGACCCAGTACTTC
- TRBJ1-3 - TRBV14 CASSQGRGFGNTIYF TGTGCCAGCAGCCAAGGACGCGGTTTCGGAAACACCATATATTTT
- TRBJ1-2 - TRBV6-2/TRBV6-3 CASSYTDYGYTF TGTGCCAGCAGTTACACAGACTATGGCTACACCTTC
- TRBJ2-2 - TRBV6-5 CASSQEGFDTGELFF TGTGCCAGCAGCCAAGAAGGTTTTGACACCGGGGAGCTGTTTTTT
once TRBJ1-4 - TRBV27 CASSFRAAEKLFF TGTGCCAGCAGTTTTCGGGCAGCAGAAAAACTGTTTTTT
once TRBJ1-3 TRBD1 TRBV18 CASSRMGQLNGNTIYF TGTGCCAGCTCACGAATGGGACAGTTAAATGGAAACACCATATATTTT
- TRBJ1-2 TRBD1 TRBV15 CATSRDLQEGAPGYTF TGTGCCACCAGCAGAGATCTGCAAGAGGGGGCACCTGGCTACACCTTC
- TRBJ1-3 - TRBV4-2 CASSQETGFRSGNTIYF TGTGCCAGCAGCCAAGAGACAGGTTTCCGCTCTGGAAACACCATATATTTT
once TRBJ2-7 - TRBV7-8 CASSPGRGLLYEQYF TGTGCCAGCAGCCCGGGCAGGGGATTGTTATACGAGCAGTACTTC
once TRBJ2-7 TRBD2 TRBV30 CAWSSTGLAAPYEQYF TGTGCCTGGAGTAGTACGGGACTAGCGGCACCCTACGAGCAGTACTTC
- TRBJ2-7 TRBD2 TRBV18 CASSDSGTSGNYEQYF TGTGCCAGCTCAGACAGCGGGACTAGCGGGAACTACGAGCAGTACTTC
- TRBJ1-5 TRBD1 TRBV19 CASSIEDRGQPQHF TGTGCCAGTAGTATAGAGGACAGGGGCCAGCCCCAGCATTTT
- TRBJ1-1 - TRBV24-1 CATSDVRSRAFF TGTGCCACCAGTGATGTTAGGAGTAGGGCTTTCTTT
- TRBJ1-1 - TRBV12-3/TRBV12-4 CASSLGRHTEAFF TGTGCCAGCAGTTTGGGGCGGCACACTGAAGCTTTCTTT
- TRBJ2-7 - TRBV4-2 CASSPLTRHEQYF TGTGCCAGCAGCCCCCTGACCCGCCACGAGCAGTACTTC
- TRBJ1-5 - TRBV28 CASSQISQPQHF TGTGCCAGCAGCCAGATAAGTCAGCCCCAGCATTTT
once TRBJ2-7 - TRBV18 CASSPPSLSSYEQYF TGTGCCAGCTCACCCCCGAGTCTTAGCTCCTACGAGCAGTACTTC
- TRBJ2-7 - TRBV3-1/TRBV3-2 CASSQDKATIGMGEQYF TGTGCCAGCAGCCAAGATAAGGCGACCATAGGGATGGGAGAGCAGTACTTC
once TRBJ1-3 - TRBV25-1 CASSVLSGGRGTIYF TGTGCCAGCAGTGTCCTGTCCGGGGGCCGGGGCACCATATATTTT
- TRBJ2-3 - TRBV24-1 CATSDLIELTQYF TGTGCCACCAGTGATTTGATAGAGCTTACGCAGTATTTT
- TRBJ2-3 TRBD2 TRBV20-1 CSASLAGNTDTQYF TGCAGTGCTAGTCTAGCGGGGAACACAGATACGCAGTATTTT
- TRBJ2-7 - TRBV7-2 CASSLGAGGSYEQYF TGTGCCAGCAGCTTAGGGGCTGGGGGTTCCTACGAGCAGTACTTC
- TRBJ2-7 TRBD1 TRBV5-1 CASSLGTGANSYEQYF TGCGCCAGCAGCTTGGGGACAGGGGCGAATTCCTACGAGCAGTACTTC
- TRBJ1-6 - TRBV5-4 CASSFELAAFSSYNSPLHF TGTGCCAGCAGCTTCGAATTGGCGGCCTTCAGCTCCTATAATTCACCCCTCCACTTT
- TRBJ2-7 TRBD1 TRBV15 CATSGRRTGSYEQYF TGTGCCACCAGCGGACGTCGGACAGGGTCCTACGAGCAGTACTTC
- TRBJ2-1 - TRBV7-2 CASSLGGGGYNEQFF TGTGCCAGCAGCTTAGGGGGGGGCGGGTACAATGAGCAGTTCTTC
- TRBJ2-5 TRBD2 TRBV9 CASSVMVAGEQETQYF TGTGCCAGCAGCGTAATGGTAGCGGGGGAGCAGGAGACCCAGTACTTC
few TRBJ1-6 - TRBV25-1 CASSKSSNSYNSPLHF TGTGCCAGCAGTAAAAGCTCGAACTCCTATAATTCACCCCTCCACTTT
few TRBJ2-1 - TRBV11-3 CASSLFGGDEQFF TGTGCCAGCAGCTTATTTGGTGGAGATGAGCAGTTCTTC
- TRBJ2-1 - TRBV5-4 CASSLAGGATYNEQFF TGTGCCAGCAGCTTGGCTGGCGGGGCAACTTACAATGAGCAGTTCTTC
- TRBJ2-1 TRBD2 TRBV6-5 CASSYGTSRNNEQFF TGTGCCAGCAGTTACGGGACTAGCCGTAACAATGAGCAGTTCTTC
- TRBJ2-5 - TRBV4-1 CASSQVSGVVQTQYF TGCGCCAGCAGCCAAGTATCAGGGGTGGTGCAGACCCAGTACTTC
- TRBJ1-6 TRBD1 TRBV6-2/TRBV6-3 CASSRDRVSPLHF TGTGCCAGCAGTCGGGACAGGGTCTCACCCCTCCACTTT
- TRBJ1-4 - TRBV12-5 CASGLVNLNGGAEKLFF TGTGCTAGTGGTTTGGTAAACTTGAATGGAGGGGCTGAAAAACTGTTTTTT
- TRBJ2-3 TRBD2 TRBV30 CAWKGLAGSESTQYF TGTGCCTGGAAAGGACTAGCGGGGTCGGAAAGCACGCAGTATTTT
- TRBJ1-5 - TRBV18 CASSPGRDQPQHF TGTGCCAGCTCTCCCGGGAGAGACCAGCCCCAGCATTTT
- TRBJ2-2 - TRBV5-1 CASSLIWDKNTGELFF TGCGCCAGCAGCTTGATTTGGGACAAAAACACCGGGGAGCTGTTTTTT